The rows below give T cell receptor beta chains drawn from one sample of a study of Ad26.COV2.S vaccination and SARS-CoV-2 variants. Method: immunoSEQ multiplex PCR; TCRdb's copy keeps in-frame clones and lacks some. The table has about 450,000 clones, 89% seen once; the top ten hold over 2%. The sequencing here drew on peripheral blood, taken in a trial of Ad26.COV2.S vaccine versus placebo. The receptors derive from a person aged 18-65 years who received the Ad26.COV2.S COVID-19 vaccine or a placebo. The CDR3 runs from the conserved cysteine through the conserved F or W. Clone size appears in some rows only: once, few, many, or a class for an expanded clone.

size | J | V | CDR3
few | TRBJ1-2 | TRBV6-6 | CASSTYREGYTF
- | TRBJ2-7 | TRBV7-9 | CASNRPGQVFEQYF
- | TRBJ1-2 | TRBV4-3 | CASSQALQGAGGYTF
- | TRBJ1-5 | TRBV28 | CASRLGGPDQPQHF
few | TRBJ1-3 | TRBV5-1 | CASSDNRGNTIYF
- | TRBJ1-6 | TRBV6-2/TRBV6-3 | CASSYRTGVDSPLHF
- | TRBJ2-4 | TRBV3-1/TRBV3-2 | CASSQVRGKGVNIQYF
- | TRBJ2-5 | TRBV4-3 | CASSQTGRETQYF
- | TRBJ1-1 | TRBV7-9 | CASSLGRDRLEAFF
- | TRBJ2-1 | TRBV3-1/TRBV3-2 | CASSDKTSGVFNEQFF
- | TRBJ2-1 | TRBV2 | CASRAAYEQFF
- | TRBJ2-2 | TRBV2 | CASNSRGWNTGELFF
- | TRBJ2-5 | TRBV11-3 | CASSLGTGQQETQYF
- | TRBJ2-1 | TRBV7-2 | CASSSRTGTVEQFF
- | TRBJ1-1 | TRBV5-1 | CASSLGSGPGTEAFF
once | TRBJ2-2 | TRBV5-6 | CASSFGFTGELFF
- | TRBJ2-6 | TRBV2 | CASSEGAGASSGANVLTF
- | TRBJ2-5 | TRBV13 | CASSSGPTGGLETQYF
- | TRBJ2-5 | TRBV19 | CASSTGLAGGPLRETQYF
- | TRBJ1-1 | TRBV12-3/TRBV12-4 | CASRLTGLGAFF
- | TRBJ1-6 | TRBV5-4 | CASSPGQGLEPPLHF
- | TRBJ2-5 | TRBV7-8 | CASSLVWETQYF
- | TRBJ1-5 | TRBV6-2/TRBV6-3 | CASSTRKEGFSNQPQHF
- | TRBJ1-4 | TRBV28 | CASSLQGTGGEEKLFF
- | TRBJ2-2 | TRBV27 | CASSLYRSNTGELFF
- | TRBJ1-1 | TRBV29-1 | CSVQRLNTEAFF
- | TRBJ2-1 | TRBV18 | CASSPNTDNEQFF
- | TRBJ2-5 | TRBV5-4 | CASSDDMGGTETQYF
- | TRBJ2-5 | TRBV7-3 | CASSWGQGTETQYF
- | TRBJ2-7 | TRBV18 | CASSPSPGRDYEQYF